This T cell receptor (beta chain) was recovered during a study of OX40 agonist ivuxolimab in advanced cancers. Study context: It was ivuxolimab, an agonistic anti-OX40 (CD134) antibody, that patients were treated with. Eligibility rules accepted prior anti-PD-1, anti-PD-L1 or anti-CTLA-4 therapy, and 30% to 40% had some. Study findings and constraints: Among T cells, CD8+ cells averaged more expanded clones than CD4+ cells. Those patients achieving a partial response at 0.1-3.0 mg/kg showed among the lowest clonal expansion.

This clone has just one count. Its antigen is unknown. Produced via immunoSEQ multiplex PCR; TCRdb's table is partial and in-frame only. The table records nearly 60,000 clones, roughly four fifths of them present only once. CDR1 is MGHRA and CDR2 is YSYEKL in the germline V gene. The CDR3 extends over 16 amino acids. J gave up 3 bases and V 4 bases, and 7 bases lay outside the gene matches. Sequenced material: CD4+ or CD8+ T cells sorted from blood, taken in a trial of the OX40 agonist ivuxolimab. The TCR sequence derives from an adult with an advanced solid tumor such as melanoma, head and neck, liver or kidney cancer. The rearrangement joins TRBV4-1 to TRBJ2-1; 9 bases are a match to TRBD1. The CDR3 coding sequence is TGCGCCAGCAGCCTCCCCCCGACAGGGGGCTACAATGAGCAGTTCTTC. It yields the protein CASSLPPTGGYNEQFF.